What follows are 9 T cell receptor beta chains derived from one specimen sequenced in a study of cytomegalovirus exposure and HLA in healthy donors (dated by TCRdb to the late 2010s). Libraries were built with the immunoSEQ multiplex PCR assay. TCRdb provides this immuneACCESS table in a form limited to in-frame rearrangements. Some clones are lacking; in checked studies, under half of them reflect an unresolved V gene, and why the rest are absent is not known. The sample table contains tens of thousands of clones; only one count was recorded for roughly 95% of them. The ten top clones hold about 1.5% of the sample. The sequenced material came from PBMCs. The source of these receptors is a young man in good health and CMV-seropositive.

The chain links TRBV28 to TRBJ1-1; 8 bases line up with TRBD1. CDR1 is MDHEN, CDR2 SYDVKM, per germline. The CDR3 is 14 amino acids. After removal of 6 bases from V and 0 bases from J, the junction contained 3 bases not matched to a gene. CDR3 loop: CASRMGQVNTEAFF. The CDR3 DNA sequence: TGTGCCAGCAGAATGGGACAGGTGAACACTGAAGCTTTCTTT.

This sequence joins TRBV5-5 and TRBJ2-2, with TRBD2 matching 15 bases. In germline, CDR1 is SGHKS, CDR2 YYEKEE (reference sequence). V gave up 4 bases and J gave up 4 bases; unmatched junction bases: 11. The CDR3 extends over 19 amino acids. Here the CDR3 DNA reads TGTGCCAGCAGCCGAACCGGGACTAGCGGGAGGAAGATCACCGGGGAGCTGTTTTTT. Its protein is CASSRTGTSGRKITGELFF.

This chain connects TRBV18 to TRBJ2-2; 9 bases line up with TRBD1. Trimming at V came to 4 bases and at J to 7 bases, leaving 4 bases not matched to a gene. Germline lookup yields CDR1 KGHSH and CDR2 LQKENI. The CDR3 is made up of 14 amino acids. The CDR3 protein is CASSRDRVRGELFF. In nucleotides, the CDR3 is TGTGCCAGCTCACGGGACAGGGTTCGCGGGGAGCTGTTTTTT.

This chain's CDR3 is CASSERERSTNEQFF. The DNA for the CDR3 is TGTGCCAGCAGTGAACGGGAGAGGTCCACCAATGAGCAGTTCTTC. The chain uses TRBV2 and TRBJ2-1; TRBD2 is a possible D gene (6 bases). Germline assignment: CDR1 SNHLY and CDR2 FYNNEI. The CDR3 is 15 amino acids. V dropped 2 bases and J dropped 6 bases, with 14 bases sitting between them.

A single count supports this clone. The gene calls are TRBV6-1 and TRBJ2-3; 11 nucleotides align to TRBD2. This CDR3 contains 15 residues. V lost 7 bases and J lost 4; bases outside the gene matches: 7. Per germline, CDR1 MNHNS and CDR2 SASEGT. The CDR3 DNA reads TGTGCCAGCAACACACTAGCGGGAGTCCCAGATACGCAGTATTTT. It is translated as CASNTLAGVPDTQYF.

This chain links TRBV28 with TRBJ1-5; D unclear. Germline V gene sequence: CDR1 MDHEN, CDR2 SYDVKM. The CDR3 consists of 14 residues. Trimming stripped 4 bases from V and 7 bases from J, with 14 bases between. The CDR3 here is CASSSTGVRQPQHF. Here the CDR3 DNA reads TGTGCCAGCAGTTCTACCGGGGTGCGGCAGCCCCAGCATTTT.

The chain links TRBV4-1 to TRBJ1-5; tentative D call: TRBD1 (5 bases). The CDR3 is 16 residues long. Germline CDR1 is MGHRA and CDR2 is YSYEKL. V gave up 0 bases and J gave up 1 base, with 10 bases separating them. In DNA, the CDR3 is TGCGCCAGCAGCCAAGATCCCCCAGGGAGCAATCAGCCCCAGCATTTT. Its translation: CASSQDPPGSNQPQHF.

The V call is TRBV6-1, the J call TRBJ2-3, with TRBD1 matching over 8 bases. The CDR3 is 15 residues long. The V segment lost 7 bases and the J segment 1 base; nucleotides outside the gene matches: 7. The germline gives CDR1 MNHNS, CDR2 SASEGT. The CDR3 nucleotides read TGTGCCAGCACTACTTTGACAGGGGGCACAGATACGCAGTATTTT. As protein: CASTTLTGGTDTQYF.

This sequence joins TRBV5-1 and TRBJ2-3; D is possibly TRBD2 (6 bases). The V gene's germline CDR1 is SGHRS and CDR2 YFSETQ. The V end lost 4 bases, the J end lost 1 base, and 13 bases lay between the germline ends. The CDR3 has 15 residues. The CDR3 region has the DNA TGCGCCAGCAGCGCGGAGGGTTTCGGCACAGATACGCAGTATTTT. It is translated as CASSAEGFGTDTQYF.